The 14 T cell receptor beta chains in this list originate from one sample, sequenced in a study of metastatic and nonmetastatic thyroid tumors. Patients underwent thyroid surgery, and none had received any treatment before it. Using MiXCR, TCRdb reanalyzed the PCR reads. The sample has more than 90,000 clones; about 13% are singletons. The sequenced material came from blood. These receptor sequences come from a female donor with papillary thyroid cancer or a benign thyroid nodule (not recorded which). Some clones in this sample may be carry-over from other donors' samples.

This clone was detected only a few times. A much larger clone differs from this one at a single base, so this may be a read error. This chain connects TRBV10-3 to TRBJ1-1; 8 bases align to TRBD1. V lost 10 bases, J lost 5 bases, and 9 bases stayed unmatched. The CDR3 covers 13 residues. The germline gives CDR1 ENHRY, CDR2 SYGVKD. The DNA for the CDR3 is TGTGCCAGCTCGGGACAGGAGAAAACTGAAGCTTTCTTT. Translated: CASSGQEKTEAFF.

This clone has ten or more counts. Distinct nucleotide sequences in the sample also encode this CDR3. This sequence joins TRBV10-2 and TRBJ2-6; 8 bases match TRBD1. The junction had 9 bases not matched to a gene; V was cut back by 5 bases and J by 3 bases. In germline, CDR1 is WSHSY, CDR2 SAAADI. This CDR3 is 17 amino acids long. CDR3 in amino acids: CASSSGQGAGGANVLTF. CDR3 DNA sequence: TGCGCCAGCAGTTCAGGGCAGGGGGCGGGTGGGGCCAACGTCCTGACTTTC.

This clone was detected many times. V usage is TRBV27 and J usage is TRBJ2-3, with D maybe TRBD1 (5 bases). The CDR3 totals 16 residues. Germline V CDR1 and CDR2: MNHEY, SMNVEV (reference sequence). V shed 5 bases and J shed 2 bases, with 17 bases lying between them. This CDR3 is CASSQFRDALTDTQYF. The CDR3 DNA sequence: TGTGCCAGCAGTCAGTTCAGGGATGCCCTCACAGATACGCAGTATTTT.

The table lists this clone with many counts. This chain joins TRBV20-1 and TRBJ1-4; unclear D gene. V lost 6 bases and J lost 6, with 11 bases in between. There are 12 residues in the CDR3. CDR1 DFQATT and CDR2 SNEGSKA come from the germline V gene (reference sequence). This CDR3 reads CSAAPRDEKLFF. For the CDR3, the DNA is TGCAGTGCGGCGCCAAGGGATGAAAAACTGTTTTTT.

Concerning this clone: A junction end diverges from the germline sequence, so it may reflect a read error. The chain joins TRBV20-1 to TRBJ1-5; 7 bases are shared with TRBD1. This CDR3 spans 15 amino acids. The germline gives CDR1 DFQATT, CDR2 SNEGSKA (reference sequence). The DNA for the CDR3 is TGCAGTGCTCCGCCGAACGGGACAGACAATCAGACCCAGCATTTT. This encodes CSAPPNGTDNQTQHF.

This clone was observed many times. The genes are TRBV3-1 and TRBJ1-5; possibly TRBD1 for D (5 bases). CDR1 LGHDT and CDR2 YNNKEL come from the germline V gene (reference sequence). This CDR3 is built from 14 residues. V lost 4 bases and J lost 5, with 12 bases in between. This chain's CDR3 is CASSLGTGYQPQHF. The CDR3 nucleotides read TGTGCCAGCAGCCTTGGGACCGGTTATCAGCCCCAGCATTTT.

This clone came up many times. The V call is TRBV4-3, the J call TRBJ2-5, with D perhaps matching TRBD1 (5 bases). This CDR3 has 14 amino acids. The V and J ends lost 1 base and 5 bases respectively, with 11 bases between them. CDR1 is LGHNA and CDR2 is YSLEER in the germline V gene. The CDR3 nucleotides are TGCGCCAGCAGCCAAGGTTCAGGGATGGAGACCCAGTACTTC. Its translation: CASSQGSGMETQYF.

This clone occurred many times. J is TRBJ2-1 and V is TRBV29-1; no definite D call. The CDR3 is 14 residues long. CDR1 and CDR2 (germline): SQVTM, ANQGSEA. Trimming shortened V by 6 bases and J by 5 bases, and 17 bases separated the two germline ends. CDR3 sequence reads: CSVEPGVGNNEQFF. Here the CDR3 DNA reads TGCAGCGTGGAACCCGGCGTGGGTAACAATGAGCAGTTCTTC.

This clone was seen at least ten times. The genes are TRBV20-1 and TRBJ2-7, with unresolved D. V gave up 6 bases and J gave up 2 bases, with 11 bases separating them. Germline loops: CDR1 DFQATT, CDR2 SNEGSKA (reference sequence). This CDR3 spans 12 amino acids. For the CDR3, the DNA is TGCAGTGCCCAAGACCGTACCTACGAGCAGTACTTC. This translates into CSAQDRTYEQYF.

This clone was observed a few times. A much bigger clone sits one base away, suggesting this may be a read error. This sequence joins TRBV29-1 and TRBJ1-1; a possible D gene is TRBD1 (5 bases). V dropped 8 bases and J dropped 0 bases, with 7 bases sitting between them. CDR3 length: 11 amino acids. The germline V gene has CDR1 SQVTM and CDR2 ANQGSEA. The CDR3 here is CSLGVNTEAFF. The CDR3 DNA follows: TGCAGCTTAGGGGTGAACACTGAAGCTTTCTTT.

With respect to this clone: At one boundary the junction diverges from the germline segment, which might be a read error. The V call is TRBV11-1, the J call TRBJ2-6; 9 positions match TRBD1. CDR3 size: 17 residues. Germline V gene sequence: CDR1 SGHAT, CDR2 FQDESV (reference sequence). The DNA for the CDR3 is TGTGCCAGCAGCCCAGGGGACAGGGCCTCTGGGGCAAACGTCATGACTTTC. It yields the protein CASSPGDRASGANVMTF.

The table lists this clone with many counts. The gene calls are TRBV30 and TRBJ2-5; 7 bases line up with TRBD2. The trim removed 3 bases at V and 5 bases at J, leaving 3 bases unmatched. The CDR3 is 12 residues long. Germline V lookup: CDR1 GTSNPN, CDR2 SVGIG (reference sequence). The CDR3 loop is CAWRTSSETQYF. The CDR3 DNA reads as TGTGCCTGGAGGACTAGCTCGGAGACCCAGTACTTC.

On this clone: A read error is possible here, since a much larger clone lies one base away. CDR3 DNA: TGTGCCGGCAGCTTCCGGCTGAACACTGAAGCTTTCTTT. This encodes CAGSFRLNTEAFF. V gene TRBV7-9 combines with J gene TRBJ1-1, with unresolved D. Germline V gene sequence: CDR1 SEHNR, CDR2 FQNEAQ (reference sequence). The length of the CDR3 is 13 residues.

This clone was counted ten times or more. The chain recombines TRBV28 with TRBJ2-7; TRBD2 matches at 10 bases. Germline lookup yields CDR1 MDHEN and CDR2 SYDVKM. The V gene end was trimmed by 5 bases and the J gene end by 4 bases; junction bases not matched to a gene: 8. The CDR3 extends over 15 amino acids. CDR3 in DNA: TGTGCCAGCAGTGCTAGCGGGAGTTTGGGGTACGAGCAGTACTTC. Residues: CASSASGSLGYEQYF.